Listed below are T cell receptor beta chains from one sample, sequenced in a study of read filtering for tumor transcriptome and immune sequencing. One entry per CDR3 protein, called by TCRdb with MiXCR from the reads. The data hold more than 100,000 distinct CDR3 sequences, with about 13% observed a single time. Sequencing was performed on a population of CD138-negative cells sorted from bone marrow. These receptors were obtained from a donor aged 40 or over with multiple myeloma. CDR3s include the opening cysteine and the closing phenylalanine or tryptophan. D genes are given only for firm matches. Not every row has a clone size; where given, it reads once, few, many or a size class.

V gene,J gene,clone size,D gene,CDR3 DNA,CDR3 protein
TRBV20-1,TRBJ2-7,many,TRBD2,TGCAGTGCTGGACTAGCGGGAAGCCCCTACGAGCAGTACTTC,CSAGLAGSPYEQYF
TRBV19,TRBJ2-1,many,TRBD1,TGTGCCAGTAGTACCCCCCCCCTGGACAGGGGTCCCCACAATGAGCAGTTCTTC,CASSTPPLDRGPHNEQFF
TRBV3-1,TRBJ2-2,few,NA,TGTGCCAGCAGCCAACCTAGCGATGCCGGGGAGCTGTTTTTT,CASSQPSDAGELFF
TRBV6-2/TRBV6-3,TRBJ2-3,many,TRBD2,TGTGCCAGCAGTGTCCTAGCGGGAGTACGAGTCACAGATACGCAGTATTTT,CASSVLAGVRVTDTQYF
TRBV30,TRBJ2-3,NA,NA,TGTGCCTGGAGTTTACATACGCAGTATTTT,CAWSLHTQYF
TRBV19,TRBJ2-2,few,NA,TGTGCCAGTAGTGCGCGGAGGAACACCGGGGAGCCGTTTTTT,CASSARRNTGEPFF
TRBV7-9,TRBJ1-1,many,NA,TGTGCCAGCAGTTGGGGGGTGGAGAACACTGAAGCTTTCTTT,CASSWGVENTEAFF
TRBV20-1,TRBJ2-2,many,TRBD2,TGCAGTGCCGGTGGTAGCGGGAGGGCCGCCGGGGAGCTGTTTTTT,CSAGGSGRAAGELFF
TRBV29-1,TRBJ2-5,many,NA,TGCAGCGTTGAGGACGGGACTTCCCAAGAGACCCAGTACTTC,CSVEDGTSQETQYF
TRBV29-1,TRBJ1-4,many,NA,TGCAGCGTTCTCTCCTATGGGGAAAAACTGTTTTTT,CSVLSYGEKLFF
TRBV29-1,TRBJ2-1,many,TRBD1,TGCAGCGTTTCTGGGGACAGATTTTTCGATGAGCAGTTCTTC,CSVSGDRFFDEQFF
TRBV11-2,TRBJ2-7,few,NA,TGTGCCAGCAGCTCCGCCCGGTACGAGCAGTACTTC,CASSSARYEQYF
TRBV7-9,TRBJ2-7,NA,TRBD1,TGTGCCAGCAGCTTATTCACAGGGGCCGAGCAGTACTTC,CASSLFTGAEQYF
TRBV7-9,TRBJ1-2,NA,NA,TGTGCCAGCAGCTTTGCAGCCAACTGTGACTACACCTTC,CASSFAANCDYTF
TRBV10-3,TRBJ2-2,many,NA,TGTGCCATCAGTGAACAGGGGAGGTCCGGGGAGCTGTTTTTT,CAISEQGRSGELFF
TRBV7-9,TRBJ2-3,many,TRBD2,TGTGCCAGCAGCATCCCCCGGACTAGCGGGATTACAGATACGCAGTATTTT,CASSIPRTSGITDTQYF
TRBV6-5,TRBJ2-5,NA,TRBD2,TGTGCCAGCACTACGGGACTAGCGAAGCAGACCCAGTACTTC,CASTTGLAKQTQYF
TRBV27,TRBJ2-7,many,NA,TGTGCCAGCAGTTTACGGGCGGTCTCCTACGAGCAGTACTTC,CASSLRAVSYEQYF
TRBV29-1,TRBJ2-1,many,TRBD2,TGCAGCGTTGAAGTTGGCGGGAGGTTTGAGCAGTTCTTC,CSVEVGGRFEQFF
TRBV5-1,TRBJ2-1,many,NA,TGCGCCAGCAGGGCCGGGACAGAGCAGTTCTTC,CASRAGTEQFF
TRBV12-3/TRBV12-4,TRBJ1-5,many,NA,TGTGCCAGCAGTTTAAGGGTTCAGCCCCAGCATTTT,CASSLRVQPQHF
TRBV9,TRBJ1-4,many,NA,TGTGCCAGCAGCGTAGGGACTACAAATGAAAAACTGTTTTTT,CASSVGTTNEKLFF
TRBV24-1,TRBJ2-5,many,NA,TGTGCCACCAGTGATTTGCAAGAGACCCAGTACTTC,CATSDLQETQYF
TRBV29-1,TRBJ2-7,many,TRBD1,TGCAGCGTTGAATTAGGGACAGGAACCTACGAGCAGTACTTC,CSVELGTGTYEQYF
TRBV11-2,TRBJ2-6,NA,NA,TGTGCCAGCATATACTCTGGGGCCAACGTCCTGACTTTC,CASIYSGANVLTF
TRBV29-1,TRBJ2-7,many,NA,TGCAGCGTGGGGGACCGGCTCGACGAGCAGTACTTC,CSVGDRLDEQYF
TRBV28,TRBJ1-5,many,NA,TGTGCCAGCAGACCCCACAGGAGCGAGAATCAGCCCCAGCATTTT,CASRPHRSENQPQHF
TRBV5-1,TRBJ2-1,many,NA,TGCGCCAGCAGTCCGGGGACGCTCCGGGATGAGCAGTTCTTC,CASSPGTLRDEQFF
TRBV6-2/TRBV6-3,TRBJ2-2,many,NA,TGTGCCAGCAGCCCCCGGGAGTGGGGCACCGGGGAGCTGTTTTTT,CASSPREWGTGELFF
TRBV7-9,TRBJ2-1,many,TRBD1,TGTGCCAGCAGCCCCGACAGGGGTGACAATGAGCAGTTCTTC,CASSPDRGDNEQFF
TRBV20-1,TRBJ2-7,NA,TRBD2,TGCAGTGCCAGTCCCGTAGCGGGATCATCCTACCAGCAGTACTTC,CSASPVAGSSYQQYF
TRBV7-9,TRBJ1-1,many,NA,TGTGCCAGCAGCCTAAACGTTAGGTCCGACACTGAAGCTTTCTTT,CASSLNVRSDTEAFF